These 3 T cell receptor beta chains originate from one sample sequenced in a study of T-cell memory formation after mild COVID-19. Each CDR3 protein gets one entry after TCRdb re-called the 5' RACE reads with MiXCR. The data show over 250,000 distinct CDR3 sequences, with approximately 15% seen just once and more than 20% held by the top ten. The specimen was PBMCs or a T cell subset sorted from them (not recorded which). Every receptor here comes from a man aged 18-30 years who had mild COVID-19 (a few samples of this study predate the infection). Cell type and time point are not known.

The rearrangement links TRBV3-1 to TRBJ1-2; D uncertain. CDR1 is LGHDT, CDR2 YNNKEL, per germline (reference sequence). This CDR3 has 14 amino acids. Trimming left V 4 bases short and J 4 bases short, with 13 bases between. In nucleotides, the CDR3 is TGTGCCAGCAGCCCGACGACCGGCTCCTATGGCTACACCTTC. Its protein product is CASSPTTGSYGYTF.

The CDR3 protein is CAGSLADKETQYF. CDR3 bases: TGTGCCGGATCCCTAGCGGACAAAGAGACCCAGTACTTC. V is TRBV30 and J is TRBJ2-5, with 7 positions matching TRBD2. Germline CDR1 and CDR2: GTSNPN and SVGIG (reference sequence). The CDR3 extends over 13 amino acids. The junction had 9 bases not matched to a gene; V was cut back by 8 bases and J by 3 bases.

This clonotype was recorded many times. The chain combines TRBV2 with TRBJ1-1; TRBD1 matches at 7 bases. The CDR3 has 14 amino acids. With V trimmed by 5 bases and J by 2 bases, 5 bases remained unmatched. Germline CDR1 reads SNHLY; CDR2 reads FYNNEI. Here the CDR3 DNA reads TGTGCCAGCAGTACCGGGACAGCTAACACTGAAGCTTTCTTT. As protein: CASSTGTANTEAFF.